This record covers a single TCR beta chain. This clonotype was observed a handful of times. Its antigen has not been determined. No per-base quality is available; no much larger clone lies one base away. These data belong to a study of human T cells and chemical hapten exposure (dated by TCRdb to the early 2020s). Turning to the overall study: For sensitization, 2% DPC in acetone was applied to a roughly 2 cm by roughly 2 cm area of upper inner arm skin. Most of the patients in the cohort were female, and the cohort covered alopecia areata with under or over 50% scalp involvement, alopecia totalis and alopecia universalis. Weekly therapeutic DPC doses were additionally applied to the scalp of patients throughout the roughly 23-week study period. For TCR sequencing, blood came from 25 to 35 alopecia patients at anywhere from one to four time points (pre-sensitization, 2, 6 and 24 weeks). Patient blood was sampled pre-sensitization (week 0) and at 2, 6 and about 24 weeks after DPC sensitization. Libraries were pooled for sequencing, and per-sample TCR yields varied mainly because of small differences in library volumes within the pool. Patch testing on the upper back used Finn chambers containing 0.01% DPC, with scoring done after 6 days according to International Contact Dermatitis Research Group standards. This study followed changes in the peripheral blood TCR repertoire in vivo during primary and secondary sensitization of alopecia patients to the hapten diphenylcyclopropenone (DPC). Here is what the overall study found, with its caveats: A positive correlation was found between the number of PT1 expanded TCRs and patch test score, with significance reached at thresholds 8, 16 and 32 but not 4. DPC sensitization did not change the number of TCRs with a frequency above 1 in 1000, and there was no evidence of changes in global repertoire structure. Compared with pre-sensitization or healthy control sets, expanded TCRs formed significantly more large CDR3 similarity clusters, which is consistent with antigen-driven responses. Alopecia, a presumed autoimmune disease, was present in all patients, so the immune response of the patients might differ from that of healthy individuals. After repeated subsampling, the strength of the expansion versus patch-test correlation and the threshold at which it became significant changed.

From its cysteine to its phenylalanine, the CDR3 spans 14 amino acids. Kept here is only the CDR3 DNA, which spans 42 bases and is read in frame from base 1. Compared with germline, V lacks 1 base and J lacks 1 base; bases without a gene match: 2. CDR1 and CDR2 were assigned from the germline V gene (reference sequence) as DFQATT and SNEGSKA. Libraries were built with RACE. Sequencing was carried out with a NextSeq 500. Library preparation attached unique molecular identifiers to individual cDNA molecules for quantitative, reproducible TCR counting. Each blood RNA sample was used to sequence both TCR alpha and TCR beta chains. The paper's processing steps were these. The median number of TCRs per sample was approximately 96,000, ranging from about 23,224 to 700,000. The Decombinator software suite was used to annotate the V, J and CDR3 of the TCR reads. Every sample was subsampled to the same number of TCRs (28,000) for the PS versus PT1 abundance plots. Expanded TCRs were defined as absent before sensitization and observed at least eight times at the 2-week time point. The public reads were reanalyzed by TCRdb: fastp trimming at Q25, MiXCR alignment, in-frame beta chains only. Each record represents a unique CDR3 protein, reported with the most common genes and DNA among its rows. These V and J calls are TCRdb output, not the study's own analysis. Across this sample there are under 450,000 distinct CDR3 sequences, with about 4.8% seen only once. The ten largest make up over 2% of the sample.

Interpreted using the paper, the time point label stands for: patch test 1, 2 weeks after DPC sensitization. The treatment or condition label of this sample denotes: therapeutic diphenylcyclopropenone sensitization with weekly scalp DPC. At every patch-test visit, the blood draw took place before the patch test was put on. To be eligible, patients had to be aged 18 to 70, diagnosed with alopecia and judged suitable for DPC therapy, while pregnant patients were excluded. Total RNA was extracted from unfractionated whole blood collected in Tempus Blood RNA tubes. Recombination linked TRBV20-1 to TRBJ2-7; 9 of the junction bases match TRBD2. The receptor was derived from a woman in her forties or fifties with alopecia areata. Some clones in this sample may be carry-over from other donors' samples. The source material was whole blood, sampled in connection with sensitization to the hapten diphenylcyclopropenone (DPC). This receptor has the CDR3 CSARVAGGSYEQYF. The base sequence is TGCAGTGCTAGAGTCGCGGGAGGGTCCTACGAGCAGTACTTC.